The TCR beta chain described here comes from a study of T cells in Graves' hyperthyroidism and ophthalmopathy. Study-wide results and caveats: The blood repertoire included most of the expanded thyroid clonotypes above 0.001.

The CDR3 contains 13 residues. Looked up from germline, CDR1 is GTSNPN and CDR2 is SVGIG (reference sequence). Trimming cost V 5 bases and J 0 bases, with 10 bases left between them. It was RNA transcripts that yielded the amplified TCR beta CDR3 regions. HTBI primers were employed in a first-round RT-PCR of the TCR CDR3. TCRdb passed the multiplex PCR reads through MiXCR, listing each CDR3 protein once. Here the sample spans under 350,000 distinct CDR3 sequences, roughly 15% being singletons. This clonotype was detected many times. As yet, its antigen is unknown. The clonotype originates from a young woman with Graves' hyperthyroidism that later progressed to Graves' ophthalmopathy. The V gene is TRBV30, the J gene TRBJ1-1, with TRBD1 as a possible D gene (5 bases). Sequencing was performed on blood. This CDR3 reads CAWGWGMNTEAFF. CDR3 sequence (DNA): TGTGCCTGGGGTTGGGGGATGAACACTGAAGCTTTCTTT.